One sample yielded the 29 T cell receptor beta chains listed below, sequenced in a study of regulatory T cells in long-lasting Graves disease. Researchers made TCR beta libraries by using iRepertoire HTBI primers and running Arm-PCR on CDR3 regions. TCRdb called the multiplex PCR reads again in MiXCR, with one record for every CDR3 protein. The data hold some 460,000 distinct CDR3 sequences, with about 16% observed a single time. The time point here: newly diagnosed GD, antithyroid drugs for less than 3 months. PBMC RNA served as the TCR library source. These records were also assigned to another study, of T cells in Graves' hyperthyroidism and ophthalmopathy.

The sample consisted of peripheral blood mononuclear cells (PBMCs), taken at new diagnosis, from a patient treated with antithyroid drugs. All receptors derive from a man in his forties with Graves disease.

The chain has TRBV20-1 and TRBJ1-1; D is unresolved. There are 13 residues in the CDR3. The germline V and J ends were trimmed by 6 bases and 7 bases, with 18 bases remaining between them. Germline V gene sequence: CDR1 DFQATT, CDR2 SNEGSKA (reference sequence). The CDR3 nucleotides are TGCAGTGCGTATAGCACCCCCCGGGATGAAGCTTTCTTT. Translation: CSAYSTPRDEAFF.

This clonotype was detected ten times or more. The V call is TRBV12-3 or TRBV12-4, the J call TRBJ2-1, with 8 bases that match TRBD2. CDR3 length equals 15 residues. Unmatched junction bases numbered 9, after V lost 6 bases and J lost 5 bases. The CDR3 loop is CASRGSGRTHNEQFF. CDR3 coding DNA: TGTGCCAGCAGGGGGAGCGGGAGAACCCACAATGAGCAGTTCTTC.

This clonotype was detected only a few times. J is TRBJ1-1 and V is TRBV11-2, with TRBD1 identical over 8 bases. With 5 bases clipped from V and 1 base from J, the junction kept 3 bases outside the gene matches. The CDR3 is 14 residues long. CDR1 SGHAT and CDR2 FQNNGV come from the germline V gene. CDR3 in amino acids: CASSQDRGNTEAFF. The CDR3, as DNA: TGTGCCAGCAGCCAAGACAGGGGGAACACTGAAGCTTTCTTT.

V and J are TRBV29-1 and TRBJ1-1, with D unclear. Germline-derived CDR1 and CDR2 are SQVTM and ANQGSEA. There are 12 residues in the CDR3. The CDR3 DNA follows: TGCGCAGGAGGGTGGAGGAACACTGAAGCTTTCTTT. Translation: CAGGWRNTEAFF. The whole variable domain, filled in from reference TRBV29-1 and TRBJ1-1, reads SAVISQKPSRDICQRGTSLTIQCQVDSQVTMMFWYRQQPGQSLTLIATANQGSEATYESGFVIDKFPISRPNLTFSTLTVSNMSPEDSSIYLCAGGWRNTEAFFGQGTRLTVV.

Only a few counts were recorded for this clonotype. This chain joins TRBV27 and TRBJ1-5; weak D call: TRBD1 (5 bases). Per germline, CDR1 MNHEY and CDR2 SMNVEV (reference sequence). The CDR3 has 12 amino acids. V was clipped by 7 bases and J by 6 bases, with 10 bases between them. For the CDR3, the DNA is TGTGCCAGCATGGGGCAGGGTCAGCCCCAGCATTTT. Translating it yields CASMGQGQPQHF.

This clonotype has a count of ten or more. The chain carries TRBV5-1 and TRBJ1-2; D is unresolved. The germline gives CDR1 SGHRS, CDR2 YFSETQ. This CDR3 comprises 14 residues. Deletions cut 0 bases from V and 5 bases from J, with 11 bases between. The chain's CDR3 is CASSLEGFEYGYTF. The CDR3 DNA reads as TGCGCCAGCAGCTTGGAAGGGTTCGAGTATGGCTACACCTTC.

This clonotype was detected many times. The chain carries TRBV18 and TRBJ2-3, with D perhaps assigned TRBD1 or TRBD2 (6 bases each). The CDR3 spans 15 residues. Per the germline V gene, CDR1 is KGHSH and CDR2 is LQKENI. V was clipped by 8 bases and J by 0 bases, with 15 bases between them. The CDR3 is CASSPRGGSTDTQYF. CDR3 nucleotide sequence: TGTGCCAGCAGTCCCAGGGGAGGTAGCACAGATACGCAGTATTTT. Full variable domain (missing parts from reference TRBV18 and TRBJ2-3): NAGVMQNPRHLVRRRGQEARLRCSPMKGHSHVYWYRQLPEEGLKFMVYLQKENIIDESGMPKERFSAEFPKEGPSILRIQQVVRGDSAAYFCASSPRGGSTDTQYFGPGTRLTVL.

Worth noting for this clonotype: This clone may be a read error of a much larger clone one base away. The CDR3 bases are TGCAGTGCCAGGACAGATCGTCAGCCCCAGCATTTT. It codes for CSARTDRQPQHF. The J gene is TRBJ1-5, the V gene TRBV20-1, with D perhaps TRBD1 (6 bases). Germline assignment: CDR1 DFQATT and CDR2 SNEGSKA (reference sequence). The CDR3 sequence is 12 residues long. Trimming removed 6 bases from V and 6 bases from J, with 12 bases in between.

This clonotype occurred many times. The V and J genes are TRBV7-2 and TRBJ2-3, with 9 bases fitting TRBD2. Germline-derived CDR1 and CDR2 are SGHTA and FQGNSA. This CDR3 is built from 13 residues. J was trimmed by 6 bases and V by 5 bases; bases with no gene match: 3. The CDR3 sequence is CASSTGLADTQYF. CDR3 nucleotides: TGTGCCAGCAGCACGGGACTAGCTGATACGCAGTATTTT.

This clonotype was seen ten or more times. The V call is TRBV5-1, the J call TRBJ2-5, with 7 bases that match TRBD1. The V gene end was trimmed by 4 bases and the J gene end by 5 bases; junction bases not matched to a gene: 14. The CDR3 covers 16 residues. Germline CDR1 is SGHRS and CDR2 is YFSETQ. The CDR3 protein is CASSRPGQQTGETQYF. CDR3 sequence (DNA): TGCGCCAGCAGCAGACCGGGACAGCAGACGGGCGAGACCCAGTACTTC.

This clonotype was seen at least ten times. The CDR3 DNA reads as TGTGCCAGCAGCGTAGAGGGTCTGGTCGGCTACACCTTC. This codes for CASSVEGLVGYTF. This chain uses TRBV9 with TRBJ1-2; D gene ambiguous. Trimming shortened V by 0 bases and J by 8 bases, and 11 bases separated the two germline ends. Germline V gene sequence: CDR1 SGDLS, CDR2 YYNGEE. The CDR3 consists of 13 residues. The entire variable domain, with the rest obtained from reference TRBV9 and TRBJ1-2, is as follows: DSGVTQTPKHLITATGQRVTLRCSPRSGDLSVYWYQQSLDQGLQFLIQYYNGEERAKGNILERFSAQQFPDLHSELNLSSLELGDSALYFCASSVEGLVGYTFGSGTRLTVV.

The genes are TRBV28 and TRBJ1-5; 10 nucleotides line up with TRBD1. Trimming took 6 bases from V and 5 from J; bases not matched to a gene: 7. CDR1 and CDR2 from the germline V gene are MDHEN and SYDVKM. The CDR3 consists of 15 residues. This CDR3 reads CASRPGTGAYQPQHF. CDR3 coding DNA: TGTGCCAGCAGACCCGGGACAGGGGCCTATCAGCCCCAGCATTTT.

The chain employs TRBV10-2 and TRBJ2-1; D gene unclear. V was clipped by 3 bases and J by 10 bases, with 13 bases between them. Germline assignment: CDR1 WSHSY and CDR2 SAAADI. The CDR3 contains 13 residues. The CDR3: CASSEIPPGEQFF. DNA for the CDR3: TGCGCCAGCAGTGAAATCCCTCCCGGGGAGCAGTTCTTC.

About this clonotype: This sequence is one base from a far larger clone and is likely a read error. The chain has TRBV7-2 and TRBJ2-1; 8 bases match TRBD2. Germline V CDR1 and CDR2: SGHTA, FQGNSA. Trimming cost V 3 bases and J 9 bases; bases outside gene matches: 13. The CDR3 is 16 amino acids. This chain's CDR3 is CASSLGVLAGGGEQFF. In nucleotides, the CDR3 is TGTGCCAGCAGCTTGGGGGTACTGGCGGGAGGTGGTGAGCAGTTCTTC.

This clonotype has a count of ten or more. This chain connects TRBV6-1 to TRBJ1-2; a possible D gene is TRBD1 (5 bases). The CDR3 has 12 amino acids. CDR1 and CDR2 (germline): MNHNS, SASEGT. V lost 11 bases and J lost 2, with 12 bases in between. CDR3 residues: CAVIGENYGYTF. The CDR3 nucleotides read TGTGCCGTCATAGGGGAGAACTATGGCTACACCTTC.

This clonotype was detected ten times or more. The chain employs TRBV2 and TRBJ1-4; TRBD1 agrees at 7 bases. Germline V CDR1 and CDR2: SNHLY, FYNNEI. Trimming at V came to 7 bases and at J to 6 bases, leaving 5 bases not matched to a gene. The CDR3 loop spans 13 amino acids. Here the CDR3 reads CASISGQYEKLFF. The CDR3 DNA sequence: TGTGCCAGCATTTCGGGACAGTATGAAAAACTGTTTTTT.

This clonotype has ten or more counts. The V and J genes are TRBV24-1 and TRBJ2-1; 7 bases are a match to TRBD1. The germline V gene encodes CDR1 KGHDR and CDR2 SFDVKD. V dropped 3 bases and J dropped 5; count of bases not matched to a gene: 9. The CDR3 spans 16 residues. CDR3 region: CATSDAGGRSHNEQFF. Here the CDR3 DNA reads TGTGCCACCAGTGATGCAGGGGGTCGGAGCCACAATGAGCAGTTCTTC.

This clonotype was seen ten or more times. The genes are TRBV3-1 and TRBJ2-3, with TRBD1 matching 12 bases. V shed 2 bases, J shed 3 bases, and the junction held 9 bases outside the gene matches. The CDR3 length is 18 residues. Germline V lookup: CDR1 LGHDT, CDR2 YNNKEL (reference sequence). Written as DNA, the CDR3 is TGTGCCAGCAGCCAACGCTCGGGGACAGGGGGCCGAACAGATACGCAGTATTTT. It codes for CASSQRSGTGGRTDTQYF.

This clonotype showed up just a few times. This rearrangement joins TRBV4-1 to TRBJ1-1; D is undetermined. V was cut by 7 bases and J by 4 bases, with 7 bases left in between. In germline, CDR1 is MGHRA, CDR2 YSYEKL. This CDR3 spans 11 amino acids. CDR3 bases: TGCGCCAGCAAGGTCGGCACTGAAGCTTTCTTT. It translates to CASKVGTEAFF.

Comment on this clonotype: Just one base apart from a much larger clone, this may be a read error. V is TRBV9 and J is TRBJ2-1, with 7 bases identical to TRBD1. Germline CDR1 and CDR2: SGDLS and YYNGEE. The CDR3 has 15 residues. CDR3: CASSPRQGKYNEKFF. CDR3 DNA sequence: TGTGCCAGCAGCCCTCGACAGGGAAAGTACAATGAGAAGTTCTTC.

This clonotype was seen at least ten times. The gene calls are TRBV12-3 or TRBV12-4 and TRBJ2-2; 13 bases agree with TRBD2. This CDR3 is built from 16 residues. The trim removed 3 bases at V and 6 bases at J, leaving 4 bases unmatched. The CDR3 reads CASSFRTSGRSGELFF. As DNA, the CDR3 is TGTGCCAGCAGTTTTCGGACTAGCGGGAGATCCGGGGAGCTGTTTTTT.

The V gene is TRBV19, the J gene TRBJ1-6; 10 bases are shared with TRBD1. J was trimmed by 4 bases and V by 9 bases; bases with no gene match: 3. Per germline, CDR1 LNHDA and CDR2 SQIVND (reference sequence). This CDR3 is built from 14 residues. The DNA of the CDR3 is TGTGCCAGCGGGACAGGGGTGTATAATTCACCCCTCCACTTT. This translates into CASGTGVYNSPLHF.

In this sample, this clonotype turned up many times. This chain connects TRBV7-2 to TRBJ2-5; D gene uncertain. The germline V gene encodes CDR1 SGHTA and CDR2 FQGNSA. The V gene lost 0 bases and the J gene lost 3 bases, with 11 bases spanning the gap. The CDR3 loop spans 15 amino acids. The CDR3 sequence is CASSLAPGREETQYF. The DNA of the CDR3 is TGTGCCAGCAGCTTAGCGCCGGGCAGAGAAGAGACCCAGTACTTC.

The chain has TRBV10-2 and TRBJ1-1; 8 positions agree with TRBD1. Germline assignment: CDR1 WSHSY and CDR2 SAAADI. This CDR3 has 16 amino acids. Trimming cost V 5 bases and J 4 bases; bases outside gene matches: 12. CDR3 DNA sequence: TGCGCCAGCAGTCTTGGACAGGGCGGTCGCGGCACTGAAGCTTTCTTT. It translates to CASSLGQGGRGTEAFF.

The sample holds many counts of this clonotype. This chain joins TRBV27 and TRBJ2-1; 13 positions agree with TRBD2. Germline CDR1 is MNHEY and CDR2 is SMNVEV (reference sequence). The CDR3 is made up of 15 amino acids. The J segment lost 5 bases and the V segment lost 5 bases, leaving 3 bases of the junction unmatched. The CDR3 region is CASSDGTSGDNEQFF. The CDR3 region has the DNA TGTGCCAGCAGTGACGGGACTAGCGGGGACAATGAGCAGTTCTTC.

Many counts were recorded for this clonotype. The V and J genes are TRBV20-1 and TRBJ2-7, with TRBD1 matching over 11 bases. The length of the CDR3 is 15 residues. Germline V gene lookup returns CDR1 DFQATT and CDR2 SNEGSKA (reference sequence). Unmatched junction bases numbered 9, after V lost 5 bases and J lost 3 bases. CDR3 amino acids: CSAPGFGTGGYEQYF. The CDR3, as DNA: TGCAGTGCTCCTGGGTTTGGGACAGGGGGCTACGAGCAGTACTTC.

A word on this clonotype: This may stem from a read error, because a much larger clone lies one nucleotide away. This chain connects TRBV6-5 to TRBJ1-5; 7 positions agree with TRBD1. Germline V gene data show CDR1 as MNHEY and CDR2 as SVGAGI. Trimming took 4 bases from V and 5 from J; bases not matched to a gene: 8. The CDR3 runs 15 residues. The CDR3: CASSSGTDLYQPQHF. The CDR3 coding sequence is TGTGCCAGCAGTTCCGGGACAGACCTTTATCAGCCCCAGCATTTT.

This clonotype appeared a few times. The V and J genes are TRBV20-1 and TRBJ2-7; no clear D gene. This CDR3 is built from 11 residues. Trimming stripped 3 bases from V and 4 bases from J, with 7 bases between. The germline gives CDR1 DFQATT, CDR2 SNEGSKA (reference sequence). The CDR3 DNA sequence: TGCAGTGCTAGCTACGAGTACGAGCAGTACTTC. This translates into CSASYEYEQYF.

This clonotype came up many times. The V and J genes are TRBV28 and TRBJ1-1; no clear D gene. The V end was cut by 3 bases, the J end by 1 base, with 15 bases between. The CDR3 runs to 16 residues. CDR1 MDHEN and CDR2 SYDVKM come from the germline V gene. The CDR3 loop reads CASSFVAGPRNTEAFF. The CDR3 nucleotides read TGTGCCAGCAGTTTTGTGGCAGGCCCCCGGAACACTGAAGCTTTCTTT.